Listed below are T cell receptor beta chains from one sample, sequenced in a study of T cell repertoires in aging, cancer and after chemotherapy. TCRdb re-called the multiplex PCR reads with MiXCR, one entry per CDR3 protein. The repertoire holds roughly 9,800 distinct CDR3 sequences, with about 40% as singletons. What was sequenced was blood. These receptors were taken from a human donor in good health. Both conserved end residues are part of each CDR3. The D gene is left open where the match is weak. Clone size is given for some rows only: seen once, a few or many times, or a class if the clone is expanded.

TRBV12-3/TRBV12-4	.	.	TRBJ2-1	CASSWGSYNEQFF	TGTGCCAGCAGTTGGGGCTCCTACAATGAGCAGTTCTTC
TRBV5-4	few	.	TRBJ1-2	CASSLERVYGYTF	TGTGCCAGCAGCTTGGAGAGGGTCTATGGCTACACCTTC
TRBV30	.	TRBD1	TRBJ1-3	CAWKHTGAGGKTIYF	TGTGCCTGGAAACACACAGGGGCTGGTGGAAAAACCATATATTTT
TRBV6-2/TRBV6-3	.	TRBD1	TRBJ1-5	CASRPGTGNNQPQHF	TGTGCCAGCAGACCCGGGACAGGGAACAATCAGCCCCAGCATTTT
TRBV19	few	.	TRBJ2-1	CASSIGRGGLNEQFF	TGTGCCAGTAGTATTGGGAGAGGGGGGCTCAATGAGCAGTTCTTC
TRBV4-2	few	TRBD1	TRBJ1-2	CASSSRTGGNGYTF	TGTGCCAGCAGCTCCCGGACAGGGGGTAACGGCTACACCTTC
TRBV20-1	few	.	TRBJ1-1	CSARGRIEMNTEAFF	TGCAGTGCTAGAGGCAGAATTGAGATGAACACTGAAGCTTTCTTT
TRBV20-1	.	.	TRBJ1-1	CSVHLGNTEAFF	TGCAGTGTTCACCTGGGGAACACTGAAGCTTTCTTT
TRBV12-3/TRBV12-4	few	.	TRBJ2-7	CASGLYSYEQYF	TGTGCTAGTGGTTTGTACAGCTACGAGCAGTACTTC
TRBV10-3	few	TRBD2	TRBJ2-3	CASGTSGFTDTQYF	TGTGCCAGCGGGACTAGCGGGTTCACAGATACGCAGTATTTT
TRBV5-4	.	TRBD1	TRBJ2-7	CASSYGRVQGGSYEQYF	TGTGCCAGCAGCTACGGCCGGGTACAGGGGGGATCCTACGAGCAGTACTTC
TRBV27	.	TRBD1	TRBJ1-2	CASSLSPGTGGYGYTF	TGTGCCAGCAGTTTGTCCCCCGGGACAGGGGGCTATGGCTACACCTTC
TRBV5-1	.	TRBD1	TRBJ2-4	CASSLALTGDENIQYF	TGCGCCAGCAGCTTGGCCCTTACAGGGGATGAAAACATTCAGTACTTC
TRBV30	few	TRBD1	TRBJ2-7	CAWSVSGGIYEQYF	TGTGCCTGGAGTGTTTCAGGGGGCATCTACGAGCAGTACTTC
TRBV27	.	.	TRBJ2-3	CASSFPSGTDTQYF	TGTGCCAGCAGCTTTCCTAGCGGCACAGATACGCAGTATTTT
TRBV27	.	TRBD1	TRBJ1-6	CASSSRQGVNSPLHF	TGTGCCAGCAGTTCTCGACAGGGTGTCAATTCACCCCTCCACTTT
TRBV30	.	TRBD2	TRBJ2-2	CAWSLPGLAGTGELFF	TGTGCCTGGTCCCTACCGGGACTAGCGGGGACCGGGGAGCTGTTTTTT
TRBV12-3/TRBV12-4	.	.	TRBJ1-3	CASSFYSSGNTIYF	TGTGCCAGCAGTTTTTACAGTTCTGGAAACACCATATATTTT
TRBV5-1	.	.	TRBJ1-3	CASSPGSSGNTIYF	TGCGCCAGCAGCCCCGGGAGCTCTGGAAACACCATATATTTT
TRBV19	.	.	TRBJ2-2	CASSPRGAYGELFF	TGTGCCAGTAGTCCCCGGGGGGCTTACGGGGAGCTGTTTTTT
TRBV19	.	.	TRBJ2-4	CASSIQGLLAKNIQYF	TGTGCCAGTAGTATTCAAGGTTTACTAGCCAAAAACATTCAGTACTTC
TRBV20-1	.	TRBD1	TRBJ2-5	CSARDGQDQETQYF	TGCAGTGCTAGAGATGGACAGGACCAAGAGACCCAGTACTTC
TRBV19	.	.	TRBJ1-6	CASSIPGGNGRSPLHF	TGTGCCAGTAGTATCCCTGGGGGGAATGGACGGTCACCCCTCCACTTT
TRBV5-6	few	TRBD1	TRBJ1-1	CASSRLDRGDEAFF	TGTGCCAGCAGCCGACTGGACAGGGGGGATGAAGCTTTCTTT
TRBV20-1	.	TRBD2	TRBJ2-5	CSASLGTRGRETQYF	TGCAGTGCTTCTCTAGGGACTAGGGGACGAGAGACCCAGTACTTC
TRBV30	.	.	TRBJ1-2	CAWSAGTWGYTF	TGTGCCTGGAGTGCCGGGACTTGGGGCTACACCTTC
TRBV5-5	few	.	TRBJ1-5	CASSLLVQNQPQHF	TGTGCCAGCAGCTTGCTGGTTCAGAATCAGCCCCAGCATTTT
TRBV20-1	.	.	TRBJ2-2	CSAGSGAGELFF	TGCAGTGCTGGTAGCGGTGCCGGGGAGCTGTTTTTT
TRBV19	.	.	TRBJ1-5	CASSIGQTNQPQHF	TGTGCCAGTAGTATAGGACAGACTAATCAGCCCCAGCATTTT
TRBV2	.	.	TRBJ1-5	CASSEAGSQPQHF	TGTGCCAGCAGTGAAGCGGGGAGTCAGCCCCAGCATTTT
TRBV2	few	.	TRBJ1-5	CASSASGDQPQHF	TGTGCCAGCAGCGCTAGCGGGGATCAGCCCCAGCATTTT
TRBV12-3/TRBV12-4	few	TRBD2	TRBJ2-2	CASSLGPSGVYTGELFF	TGTGCCAGCAGTTTAGGGCCTAGCGGGGTGTACACCGGGGAGCTGTTTTTT
TRBV12-3/TRBV12-4	few	.	TRBJ2-1	CASRRDGSYNEQFF	TGTGCCAGCAGGCGGGACGGCTCCTACAATGAGCAGTTCTTC
TRBV5-1	.	TRBD1	TRBJ1-6	CASSRGQAVDSPLHF	TGCGCCAGCAGCAGAGGACAGGCGGTGGATTCACCCCTCCACTTT
TRBV5-1	few	TRBD1	TRBJ1-2	CASSLNPGQGEGYTF	TGCGCCAGCAGCCTGAACCCAGGACAGGGGGAGGGCTACACCTTC
TRBV27	few	.	TRBJ2-2	CASSLRQGNFGELFF	TGTGCCAGCAGTTTACGGCAGGGGAACTTCGGGGAGCTGTTTTTT
TRBV20-1	once	.	TRBJ1-3	CSARVRAENTIYF	TGCAGTGCCCGGGTCAGGGCTGAAAACACCATATATTTT
TRBV12-3/TRBV12-4	few	.	TRBJ1-1	CASRWRNTEAFF	TGTGCCAGCAGGTGGAGGAACACTGAAGCTTTCTTT
TRBV5-1	.	.	TRBJ2-5	CASSSGVKLEIQYF	TGTGCCAGCAGCTCCGGGGTCAAATTGGAGATCCAGTACTTC
TRBV6-1	.	.	TRBJ2-2	CARGGPNTGELFF	TGTGCCCGAGGGGGGCCGAACACCGGGGAGCTGTTTTTT
TRBV4-2	.	.	TRBJ1-1	CASTLLGVNTEAIF	TGTGCCAGCACCCTCCTGGGGGTGAACACTGAAGCTATCTTT
TRBV6-5	few	.	TRBJ1-1	CASRDRGKNTEAFF	TGTGCCAGCAGAGACCGGGGTAAGAACACTGAAGCTTTCTTT
TRBV6-5	few	.	TRBJ1-2	CASSYLGYGYTF	TGTGCCAGCAGTTATTTGGGCTATGGCTACACCTTC
TRBV24-1	.	TRBD1	TRBJ2-2	CATSDPGQGRSGELFF	TGTGCCACCAGTGACCCGGGACAGGGAAGGTCCGGGGAGCTGTTTTTT
TRBV7-2	.	.	TRBJ1-1	CASSPRYSGATEAFF	TGTGCCAGCAGCCCACGGTACTCTGGGGCCACTGAAGCTTTCTTT
TRBV12-3/TRBV12-4	few	.	TRBJ1-2	CASSRRGHEFYGYTF	TGTGCCAGCAGCCGTAGGGGTCACGAATTCTATGGCTACACCTTC
TRBV27	.	.	TRBJ2-7	CASSRRGASYEQYF	TGTGCCAGCAGTAGACGGGGGGCGTCCTACGAGCAGTACTTC
TRBV24-1	.	.	TRBJ2-1	CATTEGERGEQFF	TGTGCCACCACCGAGGGAGAACGTGGTGAGCAGTTCTTC
TRBV7-9	.	.	TRBJ2-2	CASSTQGPPGELFF	TGTGCCAGCAGCACCCAGGGGCCTCCCGGGGAGCTGTTTTTT
TRBV15	medium-sized	TRBD2	TRBJ2-3	CATSRGLAEATDTQYF	TGTGCCACCAGCAGAGGACTAGCGGAGGCCACAGATACGCAGTATTTT
TRBV27	.	TRBD2	TRBJ2-3	CASSSGGAQSEHTQYF	TGTGCCAGCAGTTCCGGGGGGGCTCAGAGTGAACATACGCAGTATTTT